These 24 T cell receptor beta chains share one sample of origin, sequenced in a study of OX40 agonist ivuxolimab in advanced cancers. Data came from immunoSEQ multiplex PCR; TCRdb stores just in-frame clones and leaves some out. Of tens of thousands of clones in the sample, 92% were seen once. This specimen consisted of CD4+ or CD8+ T cells sorted from blood, obtained in a trial of the OX40 agonist ivuxolimab. The receptors shown here come from an adult with an advanced solid tumor such as melanoma, head and neck, liver or kidney cancer.

This chain uses TRBV2 with TRBJ2-5, with TRBD1 matching 9 bases. The J call may not be correct, given that the DNA end is closer to TRBJ2-7. Germline V gene sequence: CDR1 SNHLY, CDR2 FYNNEI. CDR3 length: 14 amino acids. The CDR3 region is CASRWGTGPVEQYF. The CDR3 coding sequence is TGTGCCAGCCGCTGGGGGACAGGGCCGGTCGAGCAGTACTTC.

This clone was counted a single time. V gene TRBV2 combines with J gene TRBJ2-5, with D maybe TRBD2 (5 bases). This CDR3 has 17 residues. In germline, CDR1 is SNHLY, CDR2 FYNNEI. Trimming took off 2 bases at V and 5 bases at J, with 21 bases between the two ends. Here the CDR3 DNA reads TGTGCCAGCAGTGAAATGGGTTCCGGGAAGATGGGGGAGACCCAGTACTTC. Its protein is CASSEMGSGKMGETQYF.

The chain joins TRBV6-5 to TRBJ2-3; maybe TRBD2 (6 bases). Germline loops: CDR1 MNHEY, CDR2 SVGAGI. Trimming shortened V by 8 bases and J by 3 bases, and 15 bases separated the two germline ends. The CDR3 consists of 14 residues. The CDR3 DNA follows: TGTGCCAGCGGGAGGAGTTGGTTAACAGATACGCAGTATTTT. Translation: CASGRSWLTDTQYF.

This chain links TRBV5-1 with TRBJ1-4, with a tentative D call TRBD1 (6 bases). Trimming took 4 bases from V and 8 from J, leaving 12 bases between them. This CDR3 comprises 13 residues. Germline V gives CDR1 SGHRS, CDR2 YFSETQ. The CDR3 here is CASSPGTGEKLFF. CDR3 sequence (DNA): TGCGCCAGCAGCCCCGGTACAGGGGAAAAACTGTTTTTT. The full variable domain, in which reference TRBV5-1 and TRBJ1-4 provide the parts outside the CDR3, is KAGVTQTPRYLIKTRGQQVTLSCSPISGHRSVSWYQQTPGQGLQFLFEYFSETQRNKGNFPGRFSGRQFSNSRSEMNVSTLELGDSALYLCASSPGTGEKLFFGSGTQLSVL.

The CDR3 nucleotides read TGCGCCAGCAGCCCTGGACAGGGGAGCTCCTACAATGAGCAGTTCTTC. Translating it yields CASSPGQGSSYNEQFF. J is TRBJ2-1 and V is TRBV4-1; TRBD1 aligns across 9 bases. V shed 4 bases, J shed 0 bases, and the junction held 4 bases outside the gene matches. Per germline, CDR1 MGHRA and CDR2 YSYEKL. CDR3 length equals 16 residues.

V usage is TRBV29-1 and J usage is TRBJ2-7; TRBD1 aligns across 7 bases. Germline-derived CDR1 and CDR2 are SQVTM and ANQGSEA. J was trimmed by 3 bases and V by 4 bases; bases with no gene match: 12. The CDR3 totals 15 residues. The CDR3 region is CSVGPSRTGIYEQYF. DNA of the CDR3: TGCAGCGTTGGCCCTTCCCGGACAGGAATCTACGAGCAGTACTTC.

The chain has TRBV28 and TRBJ1-4; the match to TRBD1 covers 9 bases. CDR1 is MDHEN and CDR2 is SYDVKM in the germline V gene. CDR3 size: 18 residues. Trimming at V came to 3 bases and at J to 0 bases, leaving 8 bases not matched to a gene. CDR3 sequence reads: CASSFGWDRAATNEKLFF. CDR3 nucleotides: TGTGCCAGCAGTTTTGGGTGGGACAGGGCCGCAACTAATGAAAAACTGTTTTTT.

This chain joins TRBV6-5 and TRBJ1-2; TRBD1 is a possible D gene (5 bases). This CDR3 contains 13 residues. The germline V gene encodes CDR1 MNHEY and CDR2 SVGAGI. The V gene lost 4 bases and the J gene lost 5 bases, with 11 bases spanning the gap. The CDR3 DNA is TGTGCCAGCAGTTCTGCACAGGATTATGGCTACACCTTC. Translated, it gives CASSSAQDYGYTF.

This chain joins TRBV28 and TRBJ2-7; 9 positions match TRBD1. V was pared by 6 bases and J by 3 bases, with 3 bases of the junction left unmatched. The V gene's germline CDR1 is MDHEN and CDR2 SYDVKM. The CDR3 extends over 13 amino acids. This chain's CDR3 is CASSWGQGYEQYF. For the CDR3, the DNA is TGTGCCAGCAGCTGGGGACAGGGCTACGAGCAGTACTTC.

J is TRBJ1-5 and V is TRBV30, with a tentative D call TRBD1 (5 bases). With 3 bases removed from V and 7 bases from J, the gap between germline ends came to 10 bases. The germline CDR1 and CDR2 sequences are GTSNPN and SVGIG (reference sequence). The CDR3 totals 12 residues. The CDR3 DNA sequence: TGTGCCTGGAGGCAGGGTCGGCAGCCCCAGCATTTT. Protein product: CAWRQGRQPQHF.

This rearrangement joins TRBV28 to TRBJ1-4; 9 nucleotides match TRBD1. CDR1 and CDR2 from the germline V gene are MDHEN and SYDVKM. V trimming: 5 bases; J trimming: 8 bases; junction bases outside the gene matches: 9. The CDR3 runs 15 residues. CDR3 residues: CASSKQGAILEKLFF. The DNA of the CDR3 is TGTGCCAGCAGTAAACAGGGGGCTATTTTGGAAAAACTGTTTTTT.

V and J are TRBV7-2 and TRBJ2-7; TRBD2 aligns across 9 bases. Germline V CDR1 and CDR2: SGHTA, FQGNSA. V was clipped by 2 bases and J by 0 bases; unmatched bases: 11. The CDR3 runs to 18 residues. CDR3 amino acids: CASSLIRGAGGTSYEQYF. The CDR3 coding sequence is TGTGCCAGCAGCTTAATTAGGGGAGCGGGAGGTACCTCCTACGAGCAGTACTTC. The entire variable domain, with the rest obtained from reference TRBV7-2 and TRBJ2-7, is as follows: GAGVSQSPSNKVTEKGKDVELRCDPISGHTALYWYRQSLGQGLEFLIYFQGNSAPDKSGLPSDRFSAERTGGSVSTLTIQRTQQEDSAVYLCASSLIRGAGGTSYEQYFGPGTRLTVT.

The chain has TRBV15 and TRBJ1-5, with TRBD1 as a possible D gene (5 bases). Trimming removed 0 bases from V and 4 bases from J, with 22 bases in between. CDR1 is LNHNV and CDR2 is YYDKDF in the germline V gene (reference sequence). The CDR3 totals 19 residues. CDR3 in amino acids: CATSRDLGLRGRENQPQHF. The CDR3, as DNA: TGTGCCACCAGCAGAGATCTCGGCTTGCGCGGCAGGGAGAATCAGCCCCAGCATTTT. Drawing the rest from reference TRBV15 and TRBJ1-5, the complete variable domain is DAMVIQNPRYQVTQFGKPVTLSCSQTLNHNVMYWYQQKSSQAPKLLFHYYDKDFNNEADTPDNFQSRRPNTSFCFLDIRSPGLGDTAMYLCATSRDLGLRGRENQPQHFGDGTRLSIL.

This rearrangement joins TRBV29-1 to TRBJ2-7; 8 positions match TRBD1. J was trimmed by 2 bases and V by 6 bases; bases with no gene match: 3. Germline lookup yields CDR1 SQVTM and CDR2 ANQGSEA. The CDR3 runs 12 residues. CDR3 amino acids: CSVSRGPYEQYF. CDR3 nucleotides: TGCAGCGTCTCCAGGGGGCCCTACGAGCAGTACTTC.

The CDR3 spells CASSLDPGDTQYF. The DNA of the CDR3 is TGCGCCAGCAGCTTGGATCCCGGAGATACGCAGTATTTT. The rearrangement links TRBV5-1 to TRBJ2-3; no firm D call. The germline CDR1 and CDR2 sequences are SGHRS and YFSETQ. Trimming shortened V by 0 bases and J by 5 bases, and 7 bases separated the two germline ends. The CDR3 extends over 13 amino acids.

V usage is TRBV6-6 and J usage is TRBJ2-2; TRBD1 is a possible D gene (7 bases). Germline V CDR1 and CDR2: MNHNY, SVGAGI (reference sequence). The CDR3 has 15 amino acids. The V gene lost 6 bases and the J gene lost 3 bases, with 14 bases spanning the gap. CDR3 in amino acids: CASSPPRGDTGELFF. In nucleotides, the CDR3 is TGTGCCAGCAGCCCCCCCAGGGGGGACACCGGGGAGCTGTTTTTT.

This chain uses TRBV5-1 with TRBJ2-5, with 9 nucleotides matching TRBD1. Germline CDR1 and CDR2: SGHRS and YFSETQ. The ends lost 4 bases at V and 4 bases at J; junction bases unmatched: 5. CDR3 length: 14 amino acids. The CDR3 sequence: CASSGGQGVETQYF. The CDR3 DNA is TGCGCCAGCAGCGGGGGACAGGGAGTAGAGACCCAGTACTTC.

This clone was observed a few times. The rearrangement links TRBV19 to TRBJ1-5; 9 bases map to TRBD1. The germline CDR1 and CDR2 sequences are LNHDA and SQIVND (reference sequence). The CDR3 loop spans 16 amino acids. J gave up 1 base and V 3 bases, and 4 bases lay outside the gene matches. The CDR3 loop reads CASSIQTGGSNQPQHF. CDR3 nucleotides: TGTGCCAGTAGTATCCAGACAGGGGGGAGCAATCAGCCCCAGCATTTT.

This clone was counted once. V usage is TRBV5-1 and J usage is TRBJ2-7; D is possibly TRBD1 or TRBD2 (5 bases each). The CDR3 totals 17 residues. V lost 3 bases, J lost 2 bases, and 21 bases lay in between. The germline V gene encodes CDR1 SGHRS and CDR2 YFSETQ. The CDR3 spells CASSSRPRGAGTYEQYF. The CDR3 nucleotides are TGCGCCAGCAGCTCCCGCCCCCGAGGGGCCGGGACCTACGAGCAGTACTTC.

With respect to this clone: Other DNA variants within this sample encode the same CDR3. The chain couples TRBV10-2 to TRBJ1-1, with D uncertain. Germline V gene data show CDR1 as WSHSY and CDR2 as SAAADI. Between the trimmed V and J ends, which lost 6 bases and 1 base, there was a span of 9 bases. This CDR3 spans 13 amino acids. In DNA form, the CDR3 reads TGCGCCAGCAGCCGTTCATCGAACACTGAAGCTTTCTTT. The encoded protein is CASSRSSNTEAFF.

The CDR3 DNA is TGTGCCAGCAGTCCCGACAGGGACAACACCGGGGAGCTGTTTTTT. Protein product: CASSPDRDNTGELFF. The chain couples TRBV7-3 to TRBJ2-2; 7 nucleotides line up with TRBD1. The CDR3 has 15 residues. V lost 6 bases, J lost 2 bases, and 6 bases stayed unmatched. Germline V gene lookup returns CDR1 SGHTA and CDR2 FQGTGA.

As DNA, the CDR3 is TGTGCCAGCGGGACTAGCGGGATACCCGGGGAGCTGTTTTTT. This codes for CASGTSGIPGELFF. The rearrangement links TRBV19 to TRBJ2-2, with 13 bases that match TRBD2. The germline CDR1 and CDR2 sequences are LNHDA and SQIVND (reference sequence). The CDR3 has 14 amino acids. Trimming took 9 bases from V and 6 from J; bases not matched to a gene: 4. The variable domain in full, completed from reference TRBV19 and TRBJ2-2, reads DGGITQSPKYLFRKEGQNVTLSCEQNLNHDAMYWYRQDPGQGLRLIYYSQIVNDFQKGDIAEGYSVSREKKESFPLTVTSAQKNPTAFYLCASGTSGIPGELFFGEGSRLTVL.

The chain couples TRBV7-2 to TRBJ2-3, with 8 positions matching TRBD2. This CDR3 is 17 amino acids long. The V and J ends lost 6 bases and 0 bases, in that order; junction bases with no gene match: 11. Germline assignment: CDR1 SGHTA and CDR2 FQGNSA. CDR3 amino acids: CASRGRGTRTSTDTQYF. For the CDR3, the DNA is TGTGCCAGCAGAGGTAGGGGGACTAGGACGAGCACAGATACGCAGTATTTT.

The chain is built from TRBV5-6 and TRBJ1-3; D ambiguous. Germline V CDR1 and CDR2: SGHDT, YYEEEE. The V and J ends lost 4 bases and 0 bases respectively, with 14 bases between them. There are 16 residues in the CDR3. The CDR3 sequence is CASSTSTLRSGNTIYF. The DNA of the CDR3 is TGTGCCAGCAGCACCTCGACTCTCCGCTCTGGAAACACCATATATTTT.